A single sample gave rise to the 2 T cell receptor beta chains below, sequenced in a study of CD8 T cells in Susac syndrome. Random hexamers primed reverse transcription of about 0.5 to 1 ug RNA. MiXCR, run by TCRdb on the immunoSEQ multiplex PCR reads, gives a single entry per CDR3 protein. The sample records 250,000 or so distinct CDR3 sequences, 85% to 95% being singletons. The sequencing sample was made of CD4+ T cells from PBMCs. All receptors derive from a human donor with multiple sclerosis.

This chain joins TRBV10-3 and TRBJ2-3, with TRBD2 identical over 13 bases. Germline values: CDR1 ENHRY, CDR2 SYGVKD. V shed 3 bases and J 1 base; nucleotides not matched to a gene: 7. CDR3 length: 18 amino acids. The CDR3 is CAISEGLAGARGTDTQYF. CDR3 DNA sequence: TGTGCCATCAGTGAAGGACTAGCGGGAGCCAGGGGCACAGATACGCAGTATTTT.

The chain combines TRBV29-1 with TRBJ1-2, with a possible D match to TRBD1 (6 bases). V was trimmed by 6 bases and J by 6 bases, leaving 14 bases between them. Germline loops: CDR1 SQVTM, CDR2 ANQGSEA. CDR3 size: 12 residues. CDR3 DNA: TGCAGCGTGAGGGGGAGGTTGAATGGCTACACCTTC. It translates to CSVRGRLNGYTF.